This T cell receptor beta chain originates from a study of control samples from healthy donors and cancer patients. TCRdb keeps only in-frame clones here, not all; method: immunoSEQ multiplex PCR. The sample has more than 25,000 clones; about nine tenths are singletons. Trimming shortened V by 2 bases and J by 4 bases, and 8 bases separated the two germline ends. The CDR3 is made up of 12 amino acids. The germline gives CDR1 SQVTM, CDR2 ANQGSEA. What was sequenced was PBMCs. The source of this sequence is a man between 45 and 60 years old with lung cancer. J is TRBJ1-2 and V is TRBV29-1; D not certain. In DNA form, the CDR3 reads TGCAGCGTTGAACATCCATTCTATGGCTACACCTTC. Translating gives CSVEHPFYGYTF.